What follows are 7 T cell receptor beta chains derived from one specimen sequenced in a study of T cell repertoires in cytomegalovirus infection. No antigen has been identified for these receptors. TCRdb recomputed calls from the reads with MiXCR, one row per CDR3 protein. The data hold roughly 500,000 distinct CDR3 sequences, with under 45% observed a single time. The sequencing here drew on cultured PBMCs, taken from culture after CMV antigen stimulation. The receptors here all came from a human donor in good health (CMV status not recorded). Some clones in this sample may be carry-over from other donors' samples.

This clonotype has a handful of counts. This chain joins TRBV7-9 and TRBJ1-4; no definite D call. This CDR3 contains 13 residues. V lost 5 bases and J lost 7, with 11 bases in between. The V gene's germline CDR1 is SEHNR and CDR2 FQNEAQ (reference sequence). This chain's CDR3 is CASSTGLGEKLFF. The CDR3 DNA reads as TGTGCCAGCAGCACCGGCCTCGGTGAAAAACTGTTTTTT.

The V and J genes are TRBV14 and TRBJ2-3; TRBD1 might be the D (5 bases). The germline CDR1 and CDR2 sequences are SGHDN and FVKESK. The length of the CDR3 is 15 residues. Trimming cost V 3 bases and J 0 bases, with 10 bases left between them. The CDR3: CASSHSGSSTDTQYF. Here the CDR3 DNA reads TGTGCCAGCAGCCACTCAGGGTCTAGCACAGATACGCAGTATTTT.

The chain links TRBV6-1 to TRBJ2-7; 7 bases agree with TRBD2. Germline V gives CDR1 MNHNS, CDR2 SASEGT. V dropped 6 bases and J dropped 0; count of bases not matched to a gene: 8. The CDR3 spans 15 residues. In DNA form, the CDR3 reads TGTGCCAGCAGACTTAGCGGGTCGAGCTCCTACGAGCAGTACTTC. Amino acids: CASRLSGSSSYEQYF.

The chain uses TRBV4-3 and TRBJ1-5, with unresolved D. Trimming left V 0 bases short and J 11 bases short, with 11 bases between. The V gene's germline CDR1 is LGHNA and CDR2 YSLEER. The CDR3 is 13 residues long. The CDR3 here is CASSQDLAETQHF. The DNA of the CDR3 is TGCGCCAGCAGCCAAGATCTGGCGGAAACCCAGCATTTT.

The V and J genes are TRBV7-8 and TRBJ2-7, with D possibly being TRBD1 (5 bases). Germline assignment: CDR1 SGHVS and CDR2 FQNEAQ. V was clipped by 4 bases and J by 3 bases, with 16 bases between them. The CDR3 is made up of 15 amino acids. This CDR3 is CASSSGRGSLYEQYF. The CDR3 DNA reads as TGTGCCAGCAGCTCCGGAAGGGGATCCCTCTACGAGCAGTACTTC.

This chain uses TRBV7-9 with TRBJ2-1, with 11 bases identical to TRBD2. V gave up 5 bases and J gave up 8 bases; unmatched junction bases: 11. Germline loops: CDR1 SEHNR, CDR2 FQNEAQ (reference sequence). The CDR3 length is 16 residues. The CDR3 loop reads CASSPPLAGAFHEQFF. CDR3 DNA sequence: TGTGCCAGCAGCCCCCCACTAGCGGGAGCCTTCCATGAGCAGTTCTTC.

This clonotype appeared a single time. The V gene is TRBV2, the J gene TRBJ2-1; the D gene could be TRBD1 or TRBD2 (5 bases each). V was clipped by 2 bases and J by 12 bases, with 11 bases between them. The CDR3 has 12 amino acids. Per germline, CDR1 SNHLY and CDR2 FYNNEI. CDR3 sequence (DNA): TGTGCCAGCAGTGAATCGGGACGTCGGCAGTTCTTC. This translates into CASSESGRRQFF.